This paragraph reports one T cell receptor beta chain. As yet, its antigen is unknown. The treatment was: oral pan-JAK inhibitor, 5-10 mg twice daily. The sample is drawn from a study of CD8+ T cells in alopecia areata. At the level of the study: Twice a day, 5 to 10 mg of oral tofacitinib was administered to treated patients.

Germline V gene lookup returns CDR1 MNHEY and CDR2 SVGAGI. The ends lost 2 bases at V and 8 bases at J; junction bases unmatched: 3. The CDR3 consists of 14 residues. Study-level results: There was only one nonresponder, so it was unclear how baseline CD8+ expansion relates to response. Many expanded lesional clones persisted during tofacitinib (in both scalp and blood).

Extracted RNA was reverse transcribed, and the resulting cDNA served as sequencing template. Here immunoSEQ multiplex PCR was the method, and the copy in TCRdb shows in-frame clones only, minus some. The sample yields fewer than 200,000 clones, around three fifths seen once. The material was CD4+ T cells sorted from blood, obtained at week 24, from a patient treated with tofacitinib. V gene TRBV6-5 combines with J gene TRBJ1-4; 9 nucleotides match TRBD1. The source is a human donor with alopecia areata. The CDR3 is CASSYGQGNEKLFF. The CDR3 DNA follows: TGTGCCAGCAGTTACGGACAGGGGAACGAAAAACTGTTTTTT.